This T cell receptor beta chain was identified during a study of T-cell memory formation after mild COVID-19 (dated by TCRdb to about 2021). The study in broad terms: TCR sequence clusters from the two donors were largely donor specific. Longitudinal TCRalpha and TCRbeta repertoire sequencing tracked T-cell clones expanding and contracting after mild COVID-19 in two donors. Two young, previously healthy adult volunteers made up the cohort, one male and one female. Overall study outcomes, separate from this receptor: From day 15 to 85, contracting clones showed balanced CD4/CD8 phenotypes, whereas a second wave of clones that expanded from day 15 to 37 leaned towards CD4+. SARS-CoV-2 specificity of the second-wave clones peaking on day 37 was not confirmed. Some responding clones were detected in pre-infection memory, suggesting pre-existing cross-reactive memory T cells joined the SARS-CoV-2 response. Contracting CD4+ clones turned up mainly in the CM and EM memory subsets, whereas EMRA was where CD8+ clones were enriched. Only a couple of mild cases were covered by the study, and larger cohorts that include severe cases with pre-infection samples were considered necessary.

Ficoll-Paque density gradient centrifugation was used to isolate PBMCs. This clonotype was counted a few times. Its antigen is currently not known. Base qualities were left out, and no much larger clone turns up one base away. The CDR3 contains 18 residues, cysteine and phenylalanine counted. The CDR3 DNA has 54 bases and is translated from base 1. The germline V gene encodes CDR1 MGHRA and CDR2 YSYEKL. From V the trimming removes 0 bases and from J it removes 4 bases, while the gene matches leave 13 bases of the junction unaccounted for. For sequencing, an Illumina NovaSeq 6000 was employed. TCRalpha and TCRbeta cDNA libraries were constructed by 5'RACE with constant-segment primers, with sample barcodes and unique molecular identifiers being introduced. RNA was extracted from every sample with Trizol reagent. The libraries were amplified in two PCR steps, and the second step added a second sample barcode and Illumina TruSeq adapters. Sequencing of libraries was performed on an Illumina NovaSeq with 2 x 150 bp paired-end reads. From the authors' description of their analysis: Reads were demultiplexed and collapsed into UMI-guided consensus sequences with migec v1.2.7. Using mixcr v2.1.11, the UMI consensuses were aligned to TRA and TRB V and J templates and assembled into clonotypes. A clonotype was counted as expanded or contracted only if both edgeR and NoisET called the change significant, with noise models trained on biological replicates. For edgeR calls, the thresholds were a false discovery rate-adjusted p below 0.01 and a log2 fold-change of 1. As an exploratory analysis of dynamics, max-normalized trajectories of the 1000 most abundant clonotypes were examined by PCA with hierarchical clustering. Each responding clone was given a CD4 or CD8 phenotype based on the CD4+ and CD8+ repertoires, which had been sequenced separately. TCRdb's own reprocessing of the public reads used fastp at Q25 and MiXCR and kept productive beta chains. Each entry is one CDR3 protein sequence, shown with its most common DNA and genes. These V and J calls derive from TCRdb rather than the authors' analysis. The sample table records roughly 150,000 distinct CDR3 sequences; under 30% of these occur just once. The ten most abundant clones make up around 24% of the sample.

The receptor was derived from an adult woman who had mild COVID-19 (a few samples of this study predate the infection). The sample titles of this study are shuffled in the database, so cell type and time point are left out; the donor was told from shared clones. The sample comprised PBMCs or a T cell subset sorted from them (not recorded which). The chain is assembled from TRBV4-1 and TRBJ2-7; TRBD2 lines up with 9 middle nucleotides. Here is the DNA: TGCGCCAGCAGCCAAGAAACGGTCCAAGCGGGGGGCGGGTACGAGCAGTACTTC. This is translated as CASSQETVQAGGGYEQYF.